These T cell receptor beta chains were read from a single sample in a study of T cells in Graves' hyperthyroidism and ophthalmopathy. TCRdb reprocessed the multiplex PCR reads with MiXCR, giving one entry per CDR3 protein. The data contain some 720,000 distinct CDR3 sequences, approximately 16% of them seen just once; the ten biggest clones take up around 8%. Source material: blood. These receptors came from a man in his late teens or twenties with Graves' hyperthyroidism. Each CDR3 is given with its conserved first and last residue. A D gene is named only where the DNA matches it firmly. Clone sizes are given selectively: once, few, many, or a class where the clone is expanded.

d_gene | j_gene | abundance | v_gene | CDR3nt | CDR3aa
NA | TRBJ1-2 | few | TRBV28 | TGTGCCAGCACCCTGGGGCAGCACTATGGCTACACCTTC | CASTLGQHYGYTF
NA | TRBJ2-1 | many | TRBV13 | TGTGCCAGCAGCATCTTACACCGGGATGAGCAGTTCTTC | CASSILHRDEQFF
NA | TRBJ2-7 | NA | TRBV18 | TGTGCCAGCTCACAGGCTACTGTCAGCTCCTACGAGCAGTACTTC | CASSQATVSSYEQYF
NA | TRBJ2-1 | few | TRBV19 | TGTGCCAGTAGTATTAGCTTGGGGTCCTACAATGAGCAGTTCTTC | CASSISLGSYNEQFF
TRBD2 | TRBJ2-1 | few | TRBV6-2/TRBV6-3 | TGTGCCAGCAGGCGGACTAGCGGAAATGAGCAGTTCTTC | CASRRTSGNEQFF
NA | TRBJ2-7 | many | TRBV29-1 | TGCAGCGTTGAAGATTCGGCTGGGGGGAACGACGAGCAGTACTTC | CSVEDSAGGNDEQYF
NA | TRBJ2-7 | many | TRBV2 | TGTGCCAGCAAAAGCCAGATCTACGAGCAGTACTTC | CASKSQIYEQYF
NA | TRBJ2-5 | NA | TRBV5-5 | TGTGCCAGCAGCTTGGAGGGCAGATGGGAGACCCAGTACTTC | CASSLEGRWETQYF
NA | TRBJ2-7 | many | TRBV28 | TGTGCCAGCAGTTTTTCTCGGAACGAGCAGTACTTC | CASSFSRNEQYF
NA | TRBJ2-1 | few | TRBV11-2 | TGTGCCAGCAGCTTAGACAGGGGCACTGCCTCCTACAATGAGCAGTTCTTC | CASSLDRGTASYNEQFF
NA | TRBJ2-7 | few | TRBV12-3/TRBV12-4 | TGTGCCAGCAGTTTAGGAGAAGGCGAGCAGTACTTC | CASSLGEGEQYF
TRBD2 | TRBJ2-1 | many | TRBV7-9 | TGTGCCAGCAGCCTCGGACTAGCGGGAGGGTATAGGGATGAGCAGTTCTTC | CASSLGLAGGYRDEQFF
NA | TRBJ2-7 | many | TRBV28 | TGTGCCAGCAGGTCTCGGGGGGACACCTACGAGCAGTACTTC | CASRSRGDTYEQYF
NA | TRBJ2-5 | many | TRBV27 | TGTGCCAGCAGTTCGGAGGGGATACAAGAGACCCAGTACTTC | CASSSEGIQETQYF
TRBD2 | TRBJ2-7 | many | TRBV7-8 | TGTGCCAGCAGCTTGGGACTAGCCTACTACGAGCAGTACTTC | CASSLGLAYYEQYF
NA | TRBJ1-2 | few | TRBV7-9 | TGTGCCAGCAGTTTCTCCCAGGGTCTTTCGGGCTACACCTTC | CASSFSQGLSGYTF
NA | TRBJ1-1 | many | TRBV10-3 | TGTGCCATCAGTGATACTAACAGCGAAGCTTTCTTT | CAISDTNSEAFF
TRBD1 | TRBJ2-1 | NA | TRBV2 | TGTGCCAGCAGTGGACAGGGGAACTCCTACAATGAGCAGTTCTTC | CASSGQGNSYNEQFF
NA | TRBJ1-6 | NA | TRBV7-2 | TGTGCCAGCAGGCTACAGGGTTCACCCCTCCACTTT | CASRLQGSPLHF
NA | TRBJ1-3 | NA | TRBV28 | TGTGCCAGCAGCCCTACGAACAGTTTCTCTGGAAACACCATATATTTT | CASSPTNSFSGNTIYF
NA | TRBJ2-7 | NA | TRBV18 | TGTGCCAGCTCACCGGAGAGGGCCTACGAGCAGTACTTC | CASSPERAYEQYF
TRBD1 | TRBJ2-7 | many | TRBV28 | TGTGCCGGCTCAAGGGGGCTATTCTACGAGCAGTACTTC | CAGSRGLFYEQYF
NA | TRBJ1-1 | few | TRBV5-1 | TGCGCCAGCAGCTTGGAGGCGGGGGGGAGCACTGAAGCTTTCTTT | CASSLEAGGSTEAFF
NA | TRBJ2-3 | few | TRBV7-9 | TGTGCCAGCAGCTCCTCCGGGCGGCATCAGTCCACAGATACGCAGTATTTT | CASSSSGRHQSTDTQYF
TRBD2 | TRBJ2-3 | many | TRBV13 | TGTGCCAGCAGCGTAATGGGAGGGCCAGATACGCAGTATTTT | CASSVMGGPDTQYF
TRBD2 | TRBJ2-7 | NA | TRBV9 | TGTGCCAGCAGCGTAGGGGGACTAGCGAGGGAGCAGTACTTC | CASSVGGLAREQYF
NA | TRBJ1-4 | few | TRBV24-1 | TGTGCCACCAGTGATCCCGGGACAAGTCTGTTTTTT | CATSDPGTSLFF
TRBD1 | TRBJ1-4 | few | TRBV29-1 | TGCAGCGTTAAAGGGACAGGGAAGGAAAAACTGTTTTTT | CSVKGTGKEKLFF
NA | TRBJ2-1 | few | TRBV7-3 | TGTGCCAGCAGCTTAACTTGGGTCGGTGAGCAGTTCTTC | CASSLTWVGEQFF
NA | TRBJ2-7 | NA | TRBV7-2 | TGTGCCAGCAGCCGAGGCCCGGGGGATACGGACGAGCAGTACTTC | CASSRGPGDTDEQYF
TRBD1 | TRBJ1-5 | NA | TRBV7-9 | TGTGCCAGCAGCCCCTCCGGGACAGGGGATCAGCCCCAGCATTTT | CASSPSGTGDQPQHF
NA | TRBJ2-1 | many | TRBV20-1 | TGCAGTGCGCGCAGGGGACCTTACAATGAGCAGTTCTTC | CSARRGPYNEQFF
NA | TRBJ1-6 | few | TRBV9 | TGTGCCAGCAGCGTAGAGAGGGGAGGGAATAATTCACCCCTCCACTTT | CASSVERGGNNSPLHF
TRBD1 | TRBJ1-1 | many | TRBV20-1 | TGCAGTGCTCAGGACACGGACAGGGGTAACACTGAAGCTTTCTTT | CSAQDTDRGNTEAFF
TRBD2 | TRBJ2-1 | few | TRBV7-9 | TGTGCCAGCAGCGTCAGCGGGAGTAGTTGGAATGAGCAGTTCTTC | CASSVSGSSWNEQFF
TRBD1 | TRBJ2-7 | few | TRBV27 | TGTGCCAGCAGTGGACGGACAGGGTCCCACGAGCAGTACTTC | CASSGRTGSHEQYF
NA | TRBJ1-1 | NA | TRBV7-9 | TGTGCCAGCAGCCTCGGATTCATGAACACTGAAGCTTTCTTT | CASSLGFMNTEAFF
NA | TRBJ2-7 | many | TRBV27 | TGTGCCAGCAGTTGGGGTGGACCCTACGAGCAGTACTTC | CASSWGGPYEQYF
TRBD1 | TRBJ2-7 | many | TRBV25-1 | TGTGCCAGCAGTGGGACAGGTCCCCTCTACGAGCAGTACTTC | CASSGTGPLYEQYF
NA | TRBJ2-7 | NA | TRBV6-1 | TGTGCCAGCAGTGGCAGGGACGGGATAACCTACGAGCAGTACTTC | CASSGRDGITYEQYF
NA | TRBJ1-2 | NA | TRBV6-5 | TGTGCCAGCAGTTACTCGGGTGGTGGCTACACCTTC | CASSYSGGGYTF